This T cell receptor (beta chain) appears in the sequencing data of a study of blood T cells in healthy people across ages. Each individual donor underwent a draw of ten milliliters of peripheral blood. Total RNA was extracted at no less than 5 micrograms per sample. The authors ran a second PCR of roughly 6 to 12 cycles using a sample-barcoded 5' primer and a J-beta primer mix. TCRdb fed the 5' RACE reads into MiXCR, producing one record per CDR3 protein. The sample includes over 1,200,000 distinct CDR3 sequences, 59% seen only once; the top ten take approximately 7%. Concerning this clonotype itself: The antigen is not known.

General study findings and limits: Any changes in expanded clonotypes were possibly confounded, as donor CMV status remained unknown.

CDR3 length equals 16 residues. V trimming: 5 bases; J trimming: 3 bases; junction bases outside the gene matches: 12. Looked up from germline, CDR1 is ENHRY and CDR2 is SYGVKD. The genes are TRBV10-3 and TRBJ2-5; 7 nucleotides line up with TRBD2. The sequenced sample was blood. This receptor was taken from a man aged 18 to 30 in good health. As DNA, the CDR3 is TGTGCCATCAGTTTGGGAGGGAGGTTGGGGGAAGAGACCCAGTACTTC. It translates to CAISLGGRLGEETQYF.